One and the same sample provided the 2 T cell receptor beta chains below, sequenced in a study of identical twins. MiXCR was run by TCRdb on the 5' RACE reads, yielding one entry per CDR3 protein. The sample shows some 1,600,000 distinct CDR3 sequences, 25% to 35% of them seen only once. Sequenced material: cord blood. The receptors were gathered from a newborn girl in good health.

This clonotype was seen repeatedly, ten times or more. This sequence joins TRBV18 and TRBJ2-1; 9 bases match TRBD2. CDR3 length: 16 amino acids. Germline V gene lookup returns CDR1 KGHSH and CDR2 LQKENI. Unmatched junction bases numbered 1, after V lost 1 base and J lost 0 bases. The CDR3 reads CASSPLSGSSYNEQFF. The CDR3 DNA reads TGTGCCAGCTCACCACTTAGCGGGAGCTCCTACAATGAGCAGTTCTTC.

This clonotype came up a few times. The chain recombines TRBV20-1 with TRBJ2-3, with D possibly TRBD2 on 5 matching bases. CDR3 length equals 14 residues. V lost 3 bases, J lost 2 bases, and 12 bases lay in between. Germline V CDR1 and CDR2: DFQATT, SNEGSKA (reference sequence). In DNA form, the CDR3 reads TGCAGTGCTAGTTCCCGGGAATCCACAGATACGCAGTATTTT. Its protein is CSASSRESTDTQYF.